These 19 T cell receptor beta chains came from one sample sequenced in a study of T cells in localized non-small cell lung cancer. The table came from immunoSEQ multiplex PCR; TCRdb's copy has only in-frame clones and leaves some out. The sample lists 11,000 or so clones, around 84% occurring once. The specimen was peripheral blood, collected before any cancer treatment. All receptors come from a male donor older than 55 with stage III lung adenocarcinoma.

This chain joins TRBV7-3 and TRBJ1-6, with unresolved D. In germline, CDR1 is SGHTA, CDR2 FQGTGA. The CDR3 has 16 amino acids. V was cut by 2 bases and J by 6 bases, with 14 bases left in between. The CDR3: CASSLYGRQFNSPLHF. CDR3 in DNA: TGTGCCAGCAGCTTATACGGGCGGCAGTTTAATTCACCCCTCCACTTT.

The V gene is TRBV21-1, the J gene TRBJ1-2; no DNA check was done on the table's D call, TRBD1. TRBV21-1 is designated a pseudogene. The CDR3 spans 15 residues. The CDR3 sequence is CASSKEGSAGYGYTF. Here the CDR3 DNA reads TGTGCCAGCAGCAAAGAGGGGTCCGCAGGTTATGGCTACACCTTC.

The chain links TRBV5-8 to TRBJ1-1; 8 bases line up with TRBD1. Per germline, CDR1 SGHTS and CDR2 YDEGEE. There are 15 residues in the CDR3. The V and J ends lost 5 bases and 1 base, in that order; junction bases with no gene match: 7. CDR3 DNA sequence: TGTGCCAGCAGGCCGACAGGGGAGAAGAACACTGAAGCTTTCTTT. Translated, it gives CASRPTGEKNTEAFF.

This clone was seen a few times. The chain has TRBV5-6 and TRBJ1-3; 12 nucleotides agree with TRBD1. Germline CDR1 is SGHDT and CDR2 is YYEEEE. V lost 0 bases, J lost 4 bases, and 5 bases stayed unmatched. The CDR3 consists of 17 residues. In DNA, the CDR3 is TGTGCCAGCAGCTTGGAGGGGACAGGGGGCTTCGGAAACACCATATATTTT. Protein product: CASSLEGTGGFGNTIYF.

This chain uses TRBV15 with TRBJ2-1; the D is unclear. Germline V gene sequence: CDR1 LNHNV, CDR2 YYDKDF (reference sequence). This CDR3 comprises 14 residues. V dropped 1 base and J dropped 4 bases, with 8 bases sitting between them. CDR3 DNA: TGTGCCACCAGCAGAGTTCCCAGATACAATGAGCAGTTCTTC. Its translation is CATSRVPRYNEQFF.

The chain is built from TRBV2 and TRBJ2-3, with 9 bases fitting TRBD2. Unmatched junction bases numbered 13, after V lost 9 bases and J lost 3 bases. The CDR3 length is 16 residues. The germline V gene has CDR1 SNHLY and CDR2 FYNNEI. The CDR3 nucleotides are TGTGCCAGTGGCTGGGATATAGCGGGGGCTACAGATACGCAGTATTTT. It specifies CASGWDIAGATDTQYF.

CDR3: CASSQDTGPPYYEQYF. CDR3 bases: TGCGCCAGCAGCCAAGATACGGGACCTCCTTACTACGAGCAGTACTTC. The gene calls are TRBV4-3 and TRBJ2-7; D possibly uses TRBD1 or TRBD2 (5 bases each). CDR1 LGHNA and CDR2 YSLEER come from the germline V gene. There are 16 residues in the CDR3. Trimming stripped 0 bases from V and 3 bases from J, with 15 bases between.

This clone was seen only a few times. J is TRBJ2-7 and V is TRBV2; D may be TRBD1 or TRBD2 (5 bases each). The V end was cut by 9 bases, the J end by 3 bases, with 12 bases between. The length of the CDR3 is 12 residues. Germline V gene data show CDR1 as SNHLY and CDR2 as FYNNEI. The CDR3 nucleotides are TGTGCCAGTTCGGGACGGGGCTACGAGCAGTACTTC. It yields the protein CASSGRGYEQYF.

The V call is TRBV25-1, the J call TRBJ2-7; TRBD2 might be the D (5 bases). This CDR3 has 12 residues. CDR1 and CDR2 (germline): MGHDK, SYGVNS. V was trimmed by 6 bases and J by 2 bases, leaving 8 bases between them. CDR3 bases: TGTGCCAGCAGGAGAGGGACCTACGAGCAGTACTTC. This encodes CASRRGTYEQYF.

This chain connects TRBV28 to TRBJ2-3; 11 bases line up with TRBD2. V was pared by 6 bases and J by 2 bases, with 4 bases of the junction left unmatched. The CDR3 covers 15 residues. Looked up from germline, CDR1 is MDHEN and CDR2 is SYDVKM. The CDR3 loop is CASRLAGASTDTQYF. CDR3 nucleotides: TGTGCCAGCAGACTAGCGGGGGCCTCCACAGATACGCAGTATTTT.

This clone was seen once. V and J are TRBV11-2 and TRBJ1-4, with 10 positions matching TRBD1. CDR3 length: 14 amino acids. J gave up 6 bases and V 8 bases, and 6 bases lay outside the gene matches. The germline V gene has CDR1 SGHAT and CDR2 FQNNGV. CDR3 sequence reads: CASARGQGHEKLFF. The CDR3 DNA sequence: TGTGCCAGCGCTAGGGGACAGGGGCATGAAAAACTGTTTTTT.

V and J are TRBV10-3 and TRBJ1-6; D is unclear. The CDR3 consists of 13 residues. The germline CDR1 and CDR2 sequences are ENHRY and SYGVKD. Trimming removed 6 bases at V and 5 bases at J, with 8 bases between. DNA for the CDR3: TGTGCCATCAGAGTGACGGATAATTCACCCCTCCACTTT. Amino acid sequence: CAIRVTDNSPLHF.

This clone was observed a few times. This chain joins TRBV19 and TRBJ1-2, with D maybe TRBD1 (5 bases). Germline V gene lookup returns CDR1 LNHDA and CDR2 SQIVND (reference sequence). V shed 5 bases and J shed 4 bases, with 14 bases lying between them. The CDR3 covers 14 residues. The CDR3 loop reads CASSLTDSFYGYTF. The CDR3 bases are TGTGCCAGTAGTCTCACAGACAGCTTCTATGGCTACACCTTC.

This rearrangement joins TRBV15 to TRBJ1-2; weak D call: TRBD1 (6 bases). V was clipped by 3 bases and J by 4 bases, with 12 bases between them. Germline values: CDR1 LNHNV, CDR2 YYDKDF (reference sequence). The CDR3 has 14 residues. The CDR3, as DNA: TGTGCCACCAGCAGCAACAGGGAGGGCTATGGCTACACCTTC. Its translation is CATSSNREGYGYTF.

This chain links TRBV23-1 with TRBJ2-7; possibly TRBD2 for D (5 bases). TRBV23-1 belongs to the ORF category, with a function that is uncertain. This CDR3 comprises 12 residues. V lost 2 bases and J lost 4, with 6 bases in between. CDR3 protein: CASSQEGYEQYF. For the CDR3, the DNA is TGCGCCAGCAGTCAAGAGGGATACGAGCAGTACTTC.

The chain joins TRBV5-1 to TRBJ2-3; D is perhaps TRBD2 (5 bases). Germline CDR1 is SGHRS and CDR2 is YFSETQ. V shed 3 bases and J shed 4 bases, with 30 bases lying between them. The CDR3 length is 20 residues. CDR3 sequence (DNA): TGCGCCAGCAGCTCGGGCCAAACCTTTAGGGTAGCGAGCACGGCAGATACGCAGTATTTT. This sequence encodes CASSSGQTFRVASTADTQYF.

The genes are TRBV6-5 and TRBJ1-3; tentatively, D is TRBD1 (6 bases). CDR3 length equals 14 residues. Between the trimmed V and J ends, which lost 2 bases and 2 bases, there was a span of 7 bases. The germline V gene encodes CDR1 MNHEY and CDR2 SVGAGI. The CDR3 here is CASSYRGTGNTIYF. In DNA form, the CDR3 reads TGTGCCAGCAGTTACAGGGGGACTGGAAACACCATATATTTT.

V usage is TRBV2 and J usage is TRBJ1-2, with 7 bases lining up with TRBD1. Germline-derived CDR1 and CDR2 are SNHLY and FYNNEI. The CDR3 is 15 amino acids. Trimming at V came to 8 bases and at J to 5 bases, leaving 14 bases not matched to a gene. As DNA, the CDR3 is TGTGCCAGCTACGGAAAGAGGGGGCAGGTATATGGCTACACCTTC. Protein: CASYGKRGQVYGYTF.

The chain joins TRBV7-9 to TRBJ2-7; weak D call: TRBD2 (5 bases). With 5 bases removed from V and 3 bases from J, the gap between germline ends came to 11 bases. Germline CDR1 reads SEHNR; CDR2 reads FQNEAQ (reference sequence). The CDR3 is 13 amino acids. Here the CDR3 reads CASSPRRGYEQYF. In DNA form, the CDR3 reads TGTGCCAGCAGCCCGCGCCGGGGCTACGAGCAGTACTTC.